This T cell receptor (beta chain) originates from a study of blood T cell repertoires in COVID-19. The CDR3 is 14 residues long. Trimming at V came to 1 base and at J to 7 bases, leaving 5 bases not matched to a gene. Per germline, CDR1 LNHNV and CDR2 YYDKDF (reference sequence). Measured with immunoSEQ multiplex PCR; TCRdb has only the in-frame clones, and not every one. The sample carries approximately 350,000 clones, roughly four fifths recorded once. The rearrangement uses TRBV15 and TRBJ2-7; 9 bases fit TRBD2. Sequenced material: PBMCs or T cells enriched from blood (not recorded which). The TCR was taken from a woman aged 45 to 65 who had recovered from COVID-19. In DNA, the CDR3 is TGTGCCACCAGCAGAGGCGGGGGGGCTCGGGAGCAGTACTTC. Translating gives CATSRGGGAREQYF.